The rows below give T cell receptor beta chains drawn from one sample of a study of neurological immune-mediated disorders. TCRdb redid the calling of the 5' RACE reads with MiXCR, one entry per CDR3 protein. Of some 38,000 distinct CDR3 sequences listed, approximately 10% are singletons. The sample was PBMCs. These receptors were taken from a man aged 55 to 70 with HTLV-1-associated myelopathy (HAM/TSP). The CDR3 runs from the conserved cysteine through the conserved F or W. A D gene is named only where the DNA matches it firmly. Clone size, where shown, is once, few, many, or a class for clones that have expanded.

D gene: TRBD2; J gene: TRBJ2-1; V gene: TRBV20-1; clone size: many; CDR3 protein: CSAVVAGGPSSYNEQFF; CDR3 DNA: TGCAGTGCAGTCGTAGCGGGAGGGCCCAGCTCCTACAATGAGCAGTTCTTC
D gene: TRBD1; J gene: TRBJ1-1; V gene: TRBV20-1; clone size: .; CDR3 protein: CSASPGTGGKAEAFF; CDR3 DNA: TGCAGTGCTAGTCCGGGGACAGGGGGAAAGGCTGAAGCTTTCTTT
D gene: .; J gene: TRBJ1-2; V gene: TRBV3-1; clone size: many; CDR3 protein: CASSFGRLAGYTF; CDR3 DNA: TGTGCCAGCAGCTTTGGACGGTTAGCAGGCTACACCTTC
D gene: TRBD2; J gene: TRBJ2-1; V gene: TRBV10-3; clone size: many; CDR3 protein: CAISEATSGGGEQFF; CDR3 DNA: TGTGCCATCAGTGAAGCTACTAGCGGAGGGGGGGAGCAGTTCTTC
D gene: .; J gene: TRBJ2-2; V gene: TRBV29-1; clone size: many; CDR3 protein: CSVSGTGELFF; CDR3 DNA: TGCAGTGTGAGCGGTACCGGGGAGCTGTTTTTT
D gene: .; J gene: TRBJ1-1; V gene: TRBV12-3/TRBV12-4; clone size: many; CDR3 protein: CASSSPGYTEAFF; CDR3 DNA: TGTGCCAGCTCTTCACCCGGTTACACTGAAGCTTTCTTT
D gene: .; J gene: TRBJ2-1; V gene: TRBV10-3; clone size: many; CDR3 protein: CAISDKGNEQFF; CDR3 DNA: TGTGCCATCAGTGATAAAGGGAATGAGCAGTTCTTC
D gene: TRBD1; J gene: TRBJ1-1; V gene: TRBV7-9; clone size: .; CDR3 protein: CVSRDRGTTEAFF; CDR3 DNA: TGTGTCAGTAGGGACAGGGGTACCACTGAAGCTTTCTTC
D gene: .; J gene: TRBJ1-5; V gene: TRBV20-1; clone size: many; CDR3 protein: CSAIDPTEYSNQPQHF; CDR3 DNA: TGCAGTGCTATAGACCCCACGGAATATAGCAATCAGCCCCAGCATTTT
D gene: .; J gene: TRBJ2-7; V gene: TRBV5-1; clone size: many; CDR3 protein: CASSFGSGSSYEQYF; CDR3 DNA: TGCGCCAGCAGCTTTGGTAGCGGAAGCTCCTACGAGCAGTACTTC
D gene: .; J gene: TRBJ2-6; V gene: TRBV5-1; clone size: many; CDR3 protein: CASSLELGTGANVLTF; CDR3 DNA: TGCGCCAGCAGCTTGGAACTAGGGACTGGGGCCAACGTCCTGACTTTC
D gene: TRBD1; J gene: TRBJ2-7; V gene: TRBV6-5; clone size: many; CDR3 protein: CASSRLDRLSYEQYF; CDR3 DNA: TGTGCCAGCAGTCGCCTGGACAGGCTCTCCTACGAGCAGTACTTC
D gene: .; J gene: TRBJ2-4; V gene: TRBV3-1; clone size: many; CDR3 protein: CASSTSPGLGRIQYF; CDR3 DNA: TGTGCCAGCAGTACTAGCCCGGGACTGGGGAGGATTCAGTACTTC
D gene: .; J gene: TRBJ2-7; V gene: TRBV19; clone size: .; CDR3 protein: CASSPLGLYEQYF; CDR3 DNA: TGTGCCAGTAGTCCCCTGGGCCTCTACGAGCAGTACTTC
D gene: .; J gene: TRBJ2-7; V gene: TRBV11-2; clone size: .; CDR3 protein: CASTRGTIYEQYF; CDR3 DNA: TGTGCCAGCACGAGGGGCACCATCTACGAGCAGTACTTC
D gene: .; J gene: TRBJ2-6; V gene: TRBV5-1; clone size: many; CDR3 protein: CASSLGGSASGANVLTF; CDR3 DNA: TGCGCCAGCAGCTTGGGGGGCAGTGCCTCTGGGGCCAACGTCCTGACTTTC
D gene: .; J gene: TRBJ2-2; V gene: TRBV5-1; clone size: many; CDR3 protein: CASSPRETGTGELFF; CDR3 DNA: TGCGCCAGCAGTCCTCGGGAGACGGGCACCGGGGAGCTGTTTTTT
D gene: .; J gene: TRBJ2-1; V gene: TRBV20-1; clone size: medium-sized; CDR3 protein: CSAISRDSYNEQFF; CDR3 DNA: TGCAGTGCTATAAGCCGGGACTCCTACAATGAGCAGTTCTTC
D gene: .; J gene: TRBJ1-1; V gene: TRBV5-1; clone size: many; CDR3 protein: CASSPGGTELEAFF; CDR3 DNA: TGCGCCAGCAGCCCGGGCGGGACGGAGCTTGAAGCTTTCTTT
D gene: .; J gene: TRBJ1-1; V gene: TRBV10-2; clone size: many; CDR3 protein: CASKESTEFSEAFF; CDR3 DNA: TGCGCCAGCAAGGAATCGACAGAGTTCTCTGAAGCTTTCTTT